This T cell receptor beta chain emerged from a study of regulatory T cells in long-lasting Graves disease (TCRdb year 2021). Background for the entire study: Patients with newly diagnosed Graves' disease had been on antithyroid drugs for under 3 months. This study used TCR sequencing and RNA sequencing of peripheral blood to compare persistent Graves' disease patients against newly diagnosed Graves' disease patients. The study took place in China and was registered as a clinical trial. TCR sequencing covered roughly 13 persistent and around 20 newly diagnosed Graves' disease patients, about 35 samples in total. Study-wide conclusions, independent of this receptor: Lower TCR Shannon entropy and fewer highly expanded clones were observed in persistent Graves' disease patients than in newly diagnosed patients, which suggested clonal expansion. Sequencing and analysis were restricted to the TCR beta chain. Patients with persistent disease shared more public clonotypes (fewer than 3,000) than newly diagnosed patients did (roughly 970). Preferential use of TRBV28, TRBJ1-2 and TRBJ2-5 was observed in persistent disease, whereas TRBV20-1 and TRBJ2-1 were favored in newly diagnosed disease. The authors acknowledged the small sample size as a limitation that may reduce accuracy. Because the primary lesion, thyroid tissue, could not be accessed, the study looked at peripheral blood alone.

The method behind the library was multiplex PCR. Sequencer: Illumina HiSeq 4000. To build TCR beta libraries, CDR3 regions were amplified by Arm-PCR using iRepertoire HTBI primers. Gel purification was performed on PCR products prior to sequencing. As for the original processing: Gene usage analysis of CDR3 amino acid clonotypes used the 62 TRBV and about 14 TRBJ segments found across samples. COPE and FqMerger were used to merge the filtered high-quality paired reads into contigs. BLAST was used to align contigs to IMGT TRBV, TRBD and TRBJ reference genes, and CDR3 was defined according to IMGT. Highly expanded clones were defined as clonotypes with a frequency above 0.1%. Shannon entropy served as the measure of repertoire diversity, while the Gini coefficient captured V-J evenness. A clonotype found in more than one individual was treated as public. TCRdb reran the public reads through fastp at Q25 and MiXCR, keeping productive beta chains. Rows matching on CDR3 protein sequence are summarized as one entry with the most common DNA and genes. TCRdb, not the original authors, processed these V and J calls. Present in this sample are some 220,000 distinct CDR3 sequences, approximately 19% of which were seen just once. The biggest ten clones account for about 11% of the sample.

Its CDR3 holds 15 amino acids, cysteine through phenylalanine. The only DNA kept is the CDR3, 45 bases in frame from the first base. The germline V gene provides CDR1 SQVTM and CDR2 ANQGSEA. V is reduced by 6 bases and J by 3 bases, leaving a spacing of 21 bases between them. The time point label corresponds to: newly diagnosed GD, antithyroid drugs for less than 3 months. For both TCR sequencing and RNA sequencing, RNA was extracted from PBMCs using TRIzol. Graves' disease was diagnosed according to American Thyroid Association guidelines. Patients for the study were recruited at an endocrinology department in Xi'an, China. From each patient, 7.5 to 9.5 milliliters of peripheral blood was collected into an EDTA anticoagulant tube. PBMCs were isolated by Ficoll Paque Plus density gradient separation without further T cell sorting. An Agilent 2100 Bioanalyzer and agarose gel were used to assess RNA quality, and a NanoDrop 2000 was used to measure RNA concentration.

This clonotype was counted ten times or more. Its antigen is unknown. Base qualities are not recorded, but no much larger clone differs from it by a single base. The same specimen was also included in a second study, on T cells in Graves' hyperthyroidism and ophthalmopathy. The second study reports: A patient counted as having stable Graves' hyperthyroidism if no progression to ophthalmopathy occurred over 18 months of follow-up. Hyperthyroidism patients were newly diagnosed, with disease duration under 2 months, and aged 18 to 65 years. Any patient with an uncontrolled infection, another autoimmune disease, pregnancy or lactation was excluded. Clinical symptoms, serum thyroxine and TRAb, thyroid ultrasound, and orbital computed tomography formed the basis for the diagnoses. The first round of RT-PCR for the TCR CDR3 was performed with the HTBI primer set and the Qiagen OneStep RT-PCR kit. Blood samples also contained most of the expanded thyroid clonotypes (frequency above 0.001), which suggests that blood repertoires may reflect thyroid immune responses. A 13 V-J signature model separated ophthalmopathy from stable hyperthyroidism, with nearly 90% sensitivity and 81.08% specificity in cross-validation and 80%/75% in testing. During validation, the model predicted progression to ophthalmopathy a median of approximately six months ahead of onset, with almost 71% sensitivity and 72.22% specificity. To identify distinguishing TCR V-J signatures, a discovery cohort of 90 to 100 patients was used, comprising some 45 with Graves' ophthalmopathy and some 60 with stable Graves' hyperthyroidism. An independent validation cohort of around 19 hyperthyroidism patients and about 16 patients who later progressed to ophthalmopathy tested prospective prediction of ophthalmopathy. The 100 discovery patients were randomly split 7:3 into training and test sets. The study also compared thyroid tissue and blood T-cell repertoires from about 6 Graves' hyperthyroidism patients. After blood sampling, hyperthyroidism patients were treated with methimazole at a starting dose of 30 mg daily, and ophthalmopathy patients were treated with high-dose intravenous methylprednisolone. The libraries were constructed in a second round of multiplex PCR and then size-selected and purified. The libraries were sequenced on an Illumina HiSeq2000 using paired-end 100 bp reads. SOAPnuke was used to process the raw data, with reads discarded if the reads contained adapters or uncalled bases, had a mean Phred below 15, or lacked an exact constant-primer or identifier match. COPE v1.2.5 was used to merge the high-quality paired reads, and each unique nucleotide sequence was defined as a clonotype. MiTCR v1.1 was used to align clonotypes to the IMGT TRBV, TRBD and TRBJ reference segments. Only V-J combinations with frequency above 0.0001, covering roughly 99% of repertoires, were analysed. A TCS score was defined as the ratio of F50 (clonal expansion) to E x V (chaos), with BLOSUM62-based TCRdist applied between CDR3 peptides within each V-J. Welch's t-statistics and random forest reduced fewer than 550 V-J features to roughly 13, which were used in a naive Bayes classifier (R e1071). Sample size was not statistically predetermined, and investigators were not blinded to group allocation. According to the paper, TCR Vbeta CDR3 sequencing was carried out on about 140 peripheral blood samples, which came from under 50 ophthalmopathy, 70 to 80 hyperthyroidism and roughly 17 progressor patients.

This chain is built from TRBV29-1 and TRBJ2-7; the D gene is possibly TRBD2, with 5 bases matching. The source of this sequence is a woman in her 30s with Graves disease. Donor details come from another sample of the same person, matched by shared clones. Sequences were derived from peripheral blood mononuclear cells (PBMCs), sampled at new diagnosis, from a patient treated with antithyroid drugs. The CDR3 in this case is CSVVTTRLTDYEQYF. The DNA sequence is as follows: TGCAGCGTCGTTACTACTAGGCTTACTGACTACGAGCAGTACTTC.